The rows below give T cell receptor beta chains drawn from one sample of a study of response to subunit inactivated influenza vaccine. One entry per CDR3 protein results from TCRdb running MiXCR on the RT-PCR reads. The table shows hundreds of thousands of distinct CDR3 sequences, with 6.5% to 8% occurring only once. The source material was PBMCs from blood, sampled 23 to 25 months after vaccination. The source is a man aged 50 to 69 who received an inactivated influenza vaccine. CDR3s include the opening cysteine and the closing phenylalanine or tryptophan. A D gene is named only where the DNA matches it firmly. Size is omitted from some rows. Given values are once, few, many or a class for expanded clones.

NA	few	TRBV12-3/TRBV12-4	TRBJ2-2	TGTGCCAGCAGTAAAAGGGTTGGCGACACCGGGGAGCTGTTTTTT	CASSKRVGDTGELFF
NA	NA	TRBV6-2/TRBV6-3	TRBJ1-4	TGTGCCAGCAGCCCTGCGGACGAAAAACTGTTTTTT	CASSPADEKLFF
TRBD1	NA	TRBV7-2	TRBJ2-1	TGTGCCAGCAGCTTTGACAGGGAGAATGAGCAGTTCTTC	CASSFDRENEQFF
TRBD1	many	TRBV6-2/TRBV6-3	TRBJ1-6	TGTGCCAGCAGCCCGCTAACAGGGGTAAGGTCACCCCTCCACTTT	CASSPLTGVRSPLHF
TRBD1	many	TRBV24-1	TRBJ2-3	TGTGCCACCAGTGAGCTGGGCAGGGGGCAAGGGTTGAGCACAGATACGCAGTATTTT	CATSELGRGQGLSTDTQYF
NA	few	TRBV20-1	TRBJ1-4	TGCAGTGCTAGGGGCGGGGGGCCCGGGTCTAATGAAAAACTGTTTTTT	CSARGGGPGSNEKLFF
TRBD2	many	TRBV7-2	TRBJ2-1	TGTGCCAGCAGCTTAGAAGGAGCGGGGGCCCACAATGAGCAGTTCTTC	CASSLEGAGAHNEQFF
NA	few	TRBV20-1	TRBJ2-3	TGCAGTGCTAGAACGATGGACAGAGGAGATACGCAGTATTTT	CSARTMDRGDTQYF
NA	NA	TRBV4-3	TRBJ1-4	TGCGCCAGCAGCCTACGAGTGAATAATGAAAAACTGTTTTTT	CASSLRVNNEKLFF
NA	many	TRBV15	TRBJ2-1	TGTGCCACCAGCAGGAGGGTTGAAATCAATGAGCAGTTCTTC	CATSRRVEINEQFF
NA	few	TRBV28	TRBJ2-5	TGTGCCAGCAGCAGCCGACCGGCCGGATGGCAAGAGACCCAGTACTTC	CASSSRPAGWQETQYF
NA	many	TRBV12-3/TRBV12-4	TRBJ1-5	TGTGCCAGCAGTTCCGGGGTAAACAATCAGCCCCAGCATTTT	CASSSGVNNQPQHF
NA	NA	TRBV6-6	TRBJ1-1	TGTGCCAGCAGTTACCTACCGTCGGGGGGGCGCGTTACTGAAGCTTTCTTT	CASSYLPSGGRVTEAFF
TRBD2	many	TRBV2	TRBJ2-2	TGTGCCAGCAGTGATTTTTCTAGCGGGGCCACCGGGGAGCTGTTTTTT	CASSDFSSGATGELFF
NA	many	TRBV20-1	TRBJ2-1	TGCAGTGCTAGGGACTTGGTCCACAATGAGCAGTTCTTC	CSARDLVHNEQFF
NA	NA	TRBV6-5	TRBJ1-2	TGTGCCAGCAGTTACTCGAGGCAGGGAGACTATGGCTACACCTTC	CASSYSRQGDYGYTF
TRBD2	few	TRBV24-1	TRBJ2-3	TGTGCCACCAGTGATTTGCAGGCTAGCGGGAGTGCAGATACGCAGTATTTT	CATSDLQASGSADTQYF